Shown below are 24 T cell receptor beta chains from a single sample sequenced in a study of shared clonotypes between healthy human individuals. Sequencing used immunoSEQ multiplex PCR; TCRdb keeps in-frame clones, though not all of them. This repertoire shows millions of clones, around nine tenths found once; its top ten account for around 0.14%. The sample was naive CD4+ T cells sorted from blood. Documented subset: CD45RA+ positively selected. The receptors shown here come from a man younger than 35 in good health.

In regard to this clone: The same CDR3 arises from other DNA sequences in this sample as well. The J gene is TRBJ1-4, the V gene TRBV5-1; possible D gene TRBD1, 5 bases. Germline V gene data show CDR1 as SGHRS and CDR2 as YFSETQ. The V gene lost 4 bases and the J gene lost 2 bases, with 9 bases spanning the gap. This CDR3 is 14 amino acids long. For the CDR3, the DNA is TGCGCCAGCAGCCTGGAGGGGACTAATGAAAAACTGTTTTTT. Translated, it gives CASSLEGTNEKLFF.

This clone came up a few times. Additional DNA sequences in this sample encode the identical CDR3. V and J are TRBV7-2 and TRBJ2-5; 9 bases line up with TRBD1. The CDR3 has 13 residues. The ends lost 3 bases at V and 4 bases at J; junction bases unmatched: 0. CDR1 is SGHTA and CDR2 is FQGNSA in the germline V gene. For the CDR3, the DNA is TGTGCCAGCAGCTTGGGACAGGGAGAGACCCAGTACTTC. It specifies CASSLGQGETQYF.

The chain is built from TRBV5-1 and TRBJ1-1; TRBD1 aligns across 11 bases. Germline V CDR1 and CDR2: SGHRS, YFSETQ. Trimming took 4 bases from V and 3 from J; bases not matched to a gene: 2. This CDR3 contains 14 residues. CDR3 region: CASSGDRGDTEAFF. The CDR3 coding sequence is TGCGCCAGCAGCGGGGACAGGGGGGACACTGAAGCTTTCTTT.

V is TRBV18 and J is TRBJ2-1, with 9 nucleotides matching TRBD1. This CDR3 has 17 amino acids. Germline lookup yields CDR1 KGHSH and CDR2 LQKENI. V trimming: 5 bases; J trimming: 0 bases; junction bases outside the gene matches: 8. CDR3 coding DNA: TGTGCCAGCTCATACACCGGGACAGGGCACTCCTACAATGAGCAGTTCTTC. This codes for CASSYTGTGHSYNEQFF.

This clone showed up just once. V usage is TRBV10-3 and J usage is TRBJ1-2; possibly TRBD1 for D (6 bases). Germline CDR1 ENHRY, CDR2 SYGVKD. V lost 0 bases and J lost 2, with 16 bases in between. The CDR3 has 17 residues. DNA for the CDR3: TGTGCCATCAGTGAGTCAAGCCGGGACATTAGGAACTATGGCTACACCTTC. Amino acids: CAISESSRDIRNYGYTF.

This sequence joins TRBV10-3 and TRBJ2-3; D unresolved. Between the trimmed V and J ends, which lost 4 bases and 5 bases, there was a span of 7 bases. Germline values: CDR1 ENHRY, CDR2 SYGVKD. The CDR3 runs 12 residues. The CDR3 coding sequence is TGTGCCATCAGTGTAGGGCAAGATACGCAGTATTTT. It specifies CAISVGQDTQYF.

The chain carries TRBV6-5 and TRBJ1-2; D gene unclear. CDR3 length: 15 amino acids. Germline V gene data show CDR1 as MNHEY and CDR2 as SVGAGI. The V gene lost 0 bases and the J gene lost 5 bases, with 13 bases spanning the gap. The CDR3 DNA reads TGTGCCAGCAGTTACTCCCTACTGTCGTCGTATGGCTACACCTTC. This sequence encodes CASSYSLLSSYGYTF.

V usage is TRBV4-1 and J usage is TRBJ2-5; the D is unclear. The V end was cut by 1 base, the J end by 4 bases, with 10 bases between. CDR1 is MGHRA and CDR2 is YSYEKL in the germline V gene. CDR3 length: 14 amino acids. The CDR3 sequence is CASSQGRSLETQYF. CDR3 nucleotide sequence: TGCGCCAGCAGCCAAGGAAGGTCTCTAGAGACCCAGTACTTC.

The rearrangement joins TRBV9 to TRBJ1-1, with 9 bases that match TRBD1. Germline CDR1 reads SGDLS; CDR2 reads YYNGEE. This CDR3 contains 16 residues. With V trimmed by 3 bases and J by 3 bases, 9 bases remained unmatched. The DNA for the CDR3 is TGTGCCAGCAGCGCCCGGACAGGGGTATTGGACACTGAAGCTTTCTTT. Translation gives CASSARTGVLDTEAFF.

The J gene is TRBJ1-5, the V gene TRBV28, with 9 bases that match TRBD1. The length of the CDR3 is 15 residues. The V segment lost 6 bases and the J segment 6 bases; nucleotides outside the gene matches: 9. Germline V gives CDR1 MDHEN, CDR2 SYDVKM. This chain's CDR3 is CASRPGQGGGQPQHF. The CDR3 DNA follows: TGTGCCAGCAGGCCGGGACAGGGTGGCGGTCAGCCCCAGCATTTT.

This chain connects TRBV10-3 to TRBJ2-2; D perhaps matches TRBD2 (5 bases). Germline-derived CDR1 and CDR2 are ENHRY and SYGVKD. Trimming shortened V by 4 bases and J by 2 bases, and 11 bases separated the two germline ends. The CDR3 contains 15 residues. The CDR3 nucleotides are TGTGCCATCAGTGCGACTAATTTAAACACCGGGGAGCTGTTTTTT. Translation gives CAISATNLNTGELFF.

Notes on this clone: This CDR3 is also generated by other DNA sequences in the sample. This chain joins TRBV6-5 and TRBJ2-7; 9 bases map to TRBD2. Per the germline V gene, CDR1 is MNHEY and CDR2 is SVGAGI. The CDR3 runs 15 residues. The ends lost 2 bases at V and 2 bases at J; junction bases unmatched: 4. The CDR3 loop is CASSYGRGGPYEQYF. The CDR3 region has the DNA TGTGCCAGCAGTTACGGGCGGGGGGGCCCCTACGAGCAGTACTTC.

This clone has just a few counts. The chain uses TRBV5-1 and TRBJ2-1; 9 positions agree with TRBD1. The CDR3 has 15 amino acids. Trimming cost V 3 bases and J 6 bases; bases outside gene matches: 7. Germline V CDR1 and CDR2: SGHRS, YFSETQ. In DNA, the CDR3 is TGCGCCAGCAGCTCACAGGGGGCATTCCTCAATGAGCAGTTCTTC. Translating gives CASSSQGAFLNEQFF.

This chain links TRBV11-2 with TRBJ2-3; possibly TRBD2 for D (6 bases). Germline CDR1 reads SGHAT; CDR2 reads FQNNGV. This CDR3 region has 17 residues. V lost 0 bases and J lost 0, with 13 bases in between. Here the CDR3 DNA reads TGTGCCAGCAGCTTAGAATCCGGGACTGGGAGCACAGATACGCAGTATTTT. Its protein is CASSLESGTGSTDTQYF.

The chain couples TRBV4-2 to TRBJ2-1; 9 positions match TRBD1. Germline CDR1 LGHNA, CDR2 YNFKEQ. The CDR3 is 14 residues long. With V trimmed by 4 bases and J by 3 bases, 1 base remained unmatched. Here the CDR3 DNA reads TGTGCCAGCAGCCTGACAGGGGGCTACAATGAGCAGTTCTTC. Its protein is CASSLTGGYNEQFF.

The chain has TRBV6-6 and TRBJ2-2, with 7 bases aligning to TRBD1. The germline gives CDR1 MNHNY, CDR2 SVGAGI (reference sequence). The V gene end was trimmed by 7 bases and the J gene end by 7 bases; junction bases not matched to a gene: 9. The CDR3 has 14 amino acids. The chain's CDR3 is CASNRGLRNGELFF. The CDR3 DNA is TGTGCCAGCAACAGGGGTTTAAGGAACGGGGAGCTGTTTTTT.

V and J are TRBV14 and TRBJ2-6; D ambiguous. The CDR3 runs to 11 residues. The V gene lost 5 bases and the J gene lost 5 bases, with 1 base spanning the gap. CDR1 is SGHDN, CDR2 FVKESK, per germline. The CDR3 sequence: CASSWANVLTF. DNA of the CDR3: TGTGCCAGCAGCTGGGCCAACGTCCTGACTTTC.

This clone was detected a few times. V and J are TRBV6-5 and TRBJ1-1; no definite D call. V was cut by 4 bases and J by 2 bases, with 11 bases left in between. The CDR3 covers 14 residues. Germline assignment: CDR1 MNHEY and CDR2 SVGAGI. The CDR3 bases are TGTGCCAGCAGTTTCCGGAGGGATAACACTGAAGCTTTCTTT. Its protein product is CASSFRRDNTEAFF.

The rearrangement joins TRBV5-1 to TRBJ2-3, with 8 bases matching TRBD2. This CDR3 is 16 amino acids long. V was pared by 4 bases and J by 2 bases, with 9 bases of the junction left unmatched. CDR1 is SGHRS, CDR2 YFSETQ, per germline. The CDR3 is CASSLLREALTDTQYF. In DNA, the CDR3 is TGCGCCAGCAGCCTTCTGCGGGAGGCCCTCACAGATACGCAGTATTTT.

Only one count was recorded for this clone. Other DNA sequences in this specimen translate into the identical CDR3. J is TRBJ1-5 and V is TRBV5-1; TRBD1 matches at 7 bases. Trimming at V came to 2 bases and at J to 3 bases, leaving 5 bases not matched to a gene. The V gene's germline CDR1 is SGHRS and CDR2 YFSETQ. This CDR3 has 15 amino acids. The CDR3 is CASSLQGLDNQPQHF. The CDR3 DNA reads TGCGCCAGCAGCTTACAGGGGTTGGACAATCAGCCCCAGCATTTT.

The V call is TRBV5-1, the J call TRBJ2-6; TRBD2 agrees at 9 bases. This CDR3 has 20 amino acids. J lost 0 bases, V lost 4 bases, and 14 bases had no gene match. The germline V gene has CDR1 SGHRS and CDR2 YFSETQ. Here the CDR3 reads CASSRTTGLATYSGANVLTF. The CDR3 DNA reads as TGCGCCAGCAGCCGAACGACGGGACTAGCTACATACTCTGGGGCCAACGTCCTGACTTTC.

This CDR3 is CASSSRTGGNSPLHF. CDR3 coding DNA: TGTGCCAGCTCATCTCGGACAGGGGGTAATTCACCCCTCCACTTT. The rearrangement joins TRBV18 to TRBJ1-6; 10 bases line up with TRBD1. Germline CDR1 is KGHSH and CDR2 is LQKENI. The CDR3 runs 15 residues. V shed 5 bases, J shed 6 bases, and the junction held 4 bases outside the gene matches.

This clone was counted a single time. This chain links TRBV2 with TRBJ2-5, with 7 bases identical to TRBD2. J was trimmed by 7 bases and V by 0 bases; bases with no gene match: 5. The CDR3 extends over 14 amino acids. Looked up from germline, CDR1 is SNHLY and CDR2 is FYNNEI. The CDR3 region is CASSEATREGTQYF. Written as DNA, the CDR3 is TGTGCCAGCAGTGAAGCGACCAGGGAGGGGACCCAGTACTTC.

The chain carries TRBV2 and TRBJ1-1, with 7 bases lining up with TRBD1. Germline V CDR1 and CDR2: SNHLY, FYNNEI. V gave up 5 bases and J gave up 2 bases; unmatched junction bases: 5. CDR3 length: 14 amino acids. CDR3 in amino acids: CASSLDRVNTEAFF. The CDR3 nucleotides are TGTGCCAGCAGTCTTGACAGGGTAAACACTGAAGCTTTCTTT.